This TCR beta chain was captured in a study of CD8+ T cells in alopecia areata. Starting from PBMCs, sorting isolated CD4+ and CD8+ T cells. RNA extraction and reverse transcription yielded cDNA as sequencing template. This table comes from immunoSEQ multiplex PCR, and its TCRdb copy is limited to in-frame clones, with some not included. The sample carries roughly 60,000 clones, 44% recorded once. Trimming shortened V by 2 bases and J by 2 bases, and 15 bases separated the two germline ends. Germline V CDR1 and CDR2: SQVTM, ANQGSEA. CDR3 length: 15 amino acids. The chain combines TRBV29-1 with TRBJ1-1; no clear D. The origin of this receptor is a human donor with alopecia areata. The sequenced material came from NKG2D-low CD8+ T cells sorted from blood. CDR3 nucleotides: TGCAGCGTTGAAAGTCGGAAGGCGTCAAACACTGAAGCTTTCTTT. Its protein is CSVESRKASNTEAFF.